This T cell receptor (beta chain) derives from a study of cytomegalovirus exposure and HLA in healthy donors. Findings of the study overall: According to a subsequent analysis, TCR clusters identified in the first cohort showed a tendency to co-occur across the approximately 130 validation repertoires.

Only one count was recorded for this clone. What it recognizes is unknown. This table comes from immunoSEQ multiplex PCR, and its TCRdb copy is limited to in-frame clones, with some not included. Of 200,000 to 250,000 clones detected, roughly 87% appear once; the ten largest clones hold roughly 2%. Looked up from germline, CDR1 is GTSNPN and CDR2 is SVGIG (reference sequence). The CDR3 has 14 residues. V lost 4 bases to trimming and J lost 2 bases, with 14 bases between them. This TCR was recovered from a young woman in good health and CMV-seropositive. Sequenced material: PBMCs. The chain combines TRBV30 with TRBJ1-1; D is undetermined. In DNA, the CDR3 is TGTGCCTGGAATTCCGAGGAGTTCAACACTGAAGCTTTCTTT. It encodes CAWNSEEFNTEAFF.